These 30 T cell receptor beta chains originate from one sample sequenced in a study of PD-L1 blockade in urothelial cancer. Time point specified: peripheral blood 6 weeks after treatment start. Here immunoSEQ multiplex PCR was the method, and the copy in TCRdb shows in-frame clones only, minus some. Of some 40,000 clones in the sample, around 90% are singletons; the top ten hold around 7%. The specimen comprised PBMCs, sampled around atezolizumab (anti-PD-L1) treatment. Every receptor here comes from a man between 65 and 85 years old with urothelial cancer.

This rearrangement joins TRBV19 to TRBJ1-1; D gene uncertain. V gave up 3 bases and J gave up 2 bases, with 13 bases separating them. This CDR3 has 15 residues. Germline V gene lookup returns CDR1 LNHDA and CDR2 SQIVND (reference sequence). This CDR3 reads CASSIFPGTNTEAFF. In DNA form, the CDR3 reads TGTGCCAGTAGTATTTTCCCGGGAACAAACACTGAAGCTTTCTTT.

The V call is TRBV7-9, the J call TRBJ1-4, with 7 bases aligning to TRBD1. Unmatched junction bases numbered 11, after V lost 5 bases and J lost 5 bases. CDR3 length: 16 amino acids. In germline, CDR1 is SEHNR, CDR2 FQNEAQ (reference sequence). CDR3 in amino acids: CASSLRQGDANEKLFF. As DNA, the CDR3 is TGTGCCAGCAGCCTCCGACAGGGCGACGCGAATGAAAAACTGTTTTTT.

This rearrangement joins TRBV9 to TRBJ2-1, with D perhaps TRBD2 (6 bases). Germline CDR1 reads SGDLS; CDR2 reads YYNGEE. The CDR3 sequence is 14 residues long. V lost 2 bases and J 10 bases, leaving 16 bases between the germline ends. CDR3 sequence reads: CASSVYGSLMEQFF. The CDR3 coding sequence is TGTGCCAGCAGCGTTTACGGGAGCCTTATGGAGCAGTTCTTC.

The chain recombines TRBV10-3 with TRBJ1-2; D might be TRBD1 (6 bases). Trimming shortened V by 7 bases and J by 7 bases, and 13 bases separated the two germline ends. CDR1 and CDR2 (germline): ENHRY, SYGVKD. CDR3 length equals 12 residues. The DNA of the CDR3 is TGTGCCATCACCCCAGGGGTGGGTGGCTACACCTTC. It translates to CAITPGVGGYTF.

V gene TRBV7-9 combines with J gene TRBJ2-7, with 8 nucleotides matching TRBD2. The junction had 14 bases not matched to a gene; V was cut back by 4 bases and J by 3 bases. CDR1 SEHNR and CDR2 FQNEAQ come from the germline V gene (reference sequence). This CDR3 has 17 amino acids. CDR3 bases: TGTGCCAGCAGCTCGGGGGGGGAAGCGGGAGAGGTCTACGAGCAGTACTTC. It encodes CASSSGGEAGEVYEQYF.

Concerning this clone: The limits of the CDR3 on the DNA are not certain, so only TCRdb's listed CDR3 is given. V is TRBV28 and J is TRBJ2-3; the table's D call of TRBD2 was not tested on the DNA. From its first to its last residue, the CDR3 has 15 amino acids. The germline CDR1 and CDR2 sequences are MDHEN and SYDVKM. Here the CDR3 reads CASSSSGIARDTQYF.

The V gene is TRBV4-1, the J gene TRBJ2-1; D is unclear. Trimming shortened V by 1 base and J by 0 bases, and 7 bases separated the two germline ends. The CDR3 consists of 15 residues. Germline-derived CDR1 and CDR2 are MGHRA and YSYEKL. The CDR3 spells CASSQAGSSYNEQFF. In DNA, the CDR3 is TGCGCCAGCAGCCAAGCAGGAAGCTCCTACAATGAGCAGTTCTTC.

The genes are TRBV11-2 and TRBJ2-5; 9 bases agree with TRBD2. Trimming cost V 5 bases and J 5 bases; bases outside gene matches: 15. Germline V lookup: CDR1 SGHAT, CDR2 FQNNGV. This CDR3 spans 17 amino acids. As DNA, the CDR3 is TGTGCCAGCAGCCTCCTTGGGTCTAGCGGGGTGGGGGAGACCCAGTACTTC. Translating it yields CASSLLGSSGVGETQYF.

The J gene is TRBJ1-1, the V gene TRBV19; D is uncertain. The length of the CDR3 is 13 residues. CDR1 and CDR2 from the germline V gene are LNHDA and SQIVND (reference sequence). Trimming took off 3 bases at V and 5 bases at J, with 10 bases between the two ends. The CDR3 sequence: CASSIAGRTEAFF. CDR3 sequence (DNA): TGTGCCAGTAGTATCGCTGGGAGAACTGAAGCTTTCTTT.

Here the CDR3 reads CASSSQGGGTEAFF. In DNA, the CDR3 is TGCGCCAGCAGCTCACAGGGGGGAGGAACTGAAGCTTTCTTT. V and J are TRBV5-1 and TRBJ1-1, with 8 bases identical to TRBD1. J gave up 5 bases and V 3 bases, and 6 bases lay outside the gene matches. The CDR3 length is 14 residues. Germline V CDR1 and CDR2: SGHRS, YFSETQ.

This clone was seen a single time. The chain has TRBV6-1 and TRBJ2-7; 12 bases line up with TRBD2. The CDR3 is 15 amino acids. Germline values: CDR1 MNHNS, CDR2 SASEGT. The V gene end was trimmed by 7 bases and the J gene end by 4 bases; junction bases not matched to a gene: 8. CDR3: CASTRITSGGYEQYF. In DNA, the CDR3 is TGTGCCAGCACCCGAATCACTAGCGGGGGGTACGAGCAGTACTTC.

The chain uses TRBV10-3 and TRBJ1-2; 7 nucleotides agree with TRBD1. This CDR3 has 13 residues. Trimming at V came to 3 bases and at J to 7 bases, leaving 5 bases not matched to a gene. Germline V gives CDR1 ENHRY, CDR2 SYGVKD. CDR3 DNA: TGTGCCATCAGTGACAGGGGGGTGAGTGGCTACACCTTC. Translating gives CAISDRGVSGYTF.

V gene TRBV2 combines with J gene TRBJ2-7, with D possibly matching TRBD2 (6 bases). Trimming left V 1 base short and J 2 bases short, with 18 bases between. Germline-derived CDR1 and CDR2 are SNHLY and FYNNEI. This CDR3 region has 17 residues. The CDR3 DNA follows: TGTGCCAGCAGTGAAGAGGTAGCTCGGAGGGTGCCCTACGAGCAGTACTTC. Its translation: CASSEEVARRVPYEQYF.

This clone appeared a single time. The gene calls are TRBV7-8 and TRBJ2-7; 8 bases match TRBD2. The germline CDR1 and CDR2 sequences are SGHVS and FQNEAQ. The CDR3 extends over 16 amino acids. V was pared by 6 bases and J by 0 bases, with 10 bases of the junction left unmatched. The CDR3 loop is CASRLTSGLTSYEQYF. The DNA of the CDR3 is TGTGCCAGCAGGCTTACTAGCGGATTGACCTCCTACGAGCAGTACTTC.

This clone was detected only once. The chain carries TRBV19 and TRBJ2-2; TRBD1 might be the D (6 bases). The CDR3 has 13 amino acids. The V gene's germline CDR1 is LNHDA and CDR2 SQIVND (reference sequence). The CDR3 nucleotides are TGTGCTTCCAGGGGTAGTGGGGCCGGGGAGCTGTTTTTT. Translating gives CASRGSGAGELFF.

The chain has TRBV12-2 and TRBJ2-6; the table assigns TRBD2, which was not confirmed against the DNA. TRBV12-2 has pseudogene status. The CDR3 runs to 19 residues. The CDR3 spells CASRLWRAGGPPGANVLTF. CDR3 bases: TGTGCAAGTCGCTTATGGCGGGCGGGAGGGCCTCCTGGGGCCAACGTCCTGACTTTC.

The chain uses TRBV7-3 and TRBJ1-4; TRBD1 aligns across 9 bases. Germline trimming cut 6 bases from V and 8 bases from J; bases unmatched to any gene: 10. Germline loops: CDR1 SGHTA, CDR2 FQGTGA. This CDR3 region has 15 residues. The CDR3 spells CASSPTGGGGEKLFF. For the CDR3, the DNA is TGTGCCAGCAGTCCGACAGGGGGAGGAGGCGAAAAACTGTTTTTT.

This chain joins TRBV18 and TRBJ2-3; 7 positions match TRBD2. Germline CDR1 is KGHSH and CDR2 is LQKENI. Trimming took 4 bases from V and 0 from J; bases not matched to a gene: 4. The CDR3 spans 15 residues. The CDR3 reads CASSRPSGSTDTQYF. CDR3 in DNA: TGTGCCAGCTCACGGCCTAGCGGCAGCACAGATACGCAGTATTTT.

The chain couples TRBV7-9 to TRBJ2-4, with 11 bases aligning to TRBD2. After removal of 5 bases from V and 4 bases from J, the junction contained 7 bases not matched to a gene. The CDR3 is made up of 16 amino acids. CDR1 and CDR2 from the germline V gene are SEHNR and FQNEAQ (reference sequence). The CDR3 here is CASSTETSGTKNIQYF. The DNA of the CDR3 is TGTGCCAGCAGCACGGAGACTAGCGGGACGAAAAACATTCAGTACTTC.

The chain employs TRBV28 and TRBJ2-1; TRBD2 matches 10 bases. The CDR3 length is 15 residues. V gave up 3 bases and J gave up 4 bases; unmatched junction bases: 3. Per germline, CDR1 MDHEN and CDR2 SYDVKM. The CDR3 is CASSLGTSVYNEQFF. For the CDR3, the DNA is TGTGCCAGCAGTTTGGGGACTAGCGTATACAATGAGCAGTTCTTC.

The rearrangement links TRBV28 to TRBJ1-2, with 7 positions matching TRBD1. This CDR3 spans 13 amino acids. After removal of 10 bases from V and 7 bases from J, the junction contained 12 bases not matched to a gene. Germline lookup yields CDR1 MDHEN and CDR2 SYDVKM. The CDR3 DNA reads as TGTGCCATCGGACAGGCAGAACGGGGTGGCTACACCTTC. Translated: CAIGQAERGGYTF.

The V call is TRBV27, the J call TRBJ2-1, with TRBD2 matching 11 bases. V shed 4 bases, J shed 8 bases, and the junction held 7 bases outside the gene matches. Germline V gene sequence: CDR1 MNHEY, CDR2 SMNVEV (reference sequence). This CDR3 contains 15 residues. The CDR3 is CASSSPTSGKYEQFF. The CDR3 region has the DNA TGTGCCAGCAGTTCCCCGACTAGCGGGAAGTATGAGCAGTTCTTC.

V gene TRBV19 combines with J gene TRBJ1-5; D remains ambiguous. The V end was cut by 2 bases, the J end by 5 bases, with 7 bases between. The CDR3 is 13 residues long. CDR1 is LNHDA and CDR2 is SQIVND in the germline V gene (reference sequence). CDR3 loop: CASSIRRDQPQHF. DNA of the CDR3: TGTGCCAGTAGTATAAGGAGGGATCAGCCCCAGCATTTT.

The chain has TRBV4-2 and TRBJ2-1; TRBD2 matches 10 bases. CDR1 LGHNA and CDR2 YNFKEQ come from the germline V gene. The J segment lost 5 bases and the V segment lost 2 bases, leaving 3 bases of the junction unmatched. The length of the CDR3 is 15 residues. The CDR3 DNA reads as TGTGCCAGCAGCCAACTAGCGGGAGATAACAATGAGCAGTTCTTC. Its translation is CASSQLAGDNNEQFF.

This chain connects TRBV5-1 to TRBJ1-2; TRBD1 might be the D (6 bases). The germline V gene has CDR1 SGHRS and CDR2 YFSETQ. V gave up 2 bases and J gave up 4 bases, with 12 bases separating them. The CDR3 consists of 14 residues. CDR3 sequence: CASSFGGAGYGYTF. The CDR3 DNA follows: TGCGCCAGCAGCTTTGGGGGCGCCGGCTATGGCTACACCTTC. Combining the CDR3 with reference TRBV5-1 and TRBJ1-2 gives the whole variable domain KAGVTQTPRYLIKTRGQQVTLSCSPISGHRSVSWYQQTPGQGLQFLFEYFSETQRNKGNFPGRFSGRQFSNSRSEMNVSTLELGDSALYLCASSFGGAGYGYTFGSGTRLTVV.

V and J are TRBV29-1 and TRBJ2-3, with D possibly matching TRBD2 (5 bases). The CDR3 is made up of 14 amino acids. Germline lookup yields CDR1 SQVTM and CDR2 ANQGSEA. V was trimmed by 6 bases and J by 2 bases, leaving 15 bases between them. The CDR3 is CSVRAGLHTDTQYF. The CDR3 DNA sequence: TGCAGCGTAAGGGCAGGACTCCACACAGATACGCAGTATTTT.

This clone appeared once. The CDR3 DNA sequence: TGCAGCGCCGCGACAGGGCCAGGTTCACCCCTCCACTTT. It codes for CSAATGPGSPLHF. V and J are TRBV29-1 and TRBJ1-6, with 7 nucleotides matching TRBD1. V was pared by 7 bases and J by 9 bases, with 9 bases of the junction left unmatched. CDR1 and CDR2 from the germline V gene are SQVTM and ANQGSEA. The CDR3 spans 13 residues.

This chain uses TRBV7-9 with TRBJ2-3, with 8 nucleotides matching TRBD1. Germline CDR1 is SEHNR and CDR2 is FQNEAQ (reference sequence). The V gene end was trimmed by 3 bases and the J gene end by 5 bases; junction bases not matched to a gene: 1. The CDR3 is 13 amino acids. This CDR3 reads CASSLTGVDTQYF. CDR3 DNA: TGTGCCAGCAGCTTGACAGGGGTAGATACGCAGTATTTT. The full variable domain, with the rest looked up from reference TRBV7-9 and TRBJ2-3, is DTGVSQNPRHKITKRGQNVTFRCDPISEHNRLYWYRQTLGQGPEFLTYFQNEAQLEKSRLLSDRFSAERPKGSFSTLEIQRTEQGDSAMYLCASSLTGVDTQYFGPGTRLTVL.

This sequence joins TRBV21-1 and TRBJ1-2; the table assigns TRBD1, which was not confirmed against the DNA. TRBV21-1 is a known pseudogene. The CDR3 is 15 residues long. CDR3 residues: CASSKRTGGNYGYTF. The CDR3 DNA is TGTGCCAGCAGCAAAAGGACAGGGGGGAACTATGGCTACACCTTC.

V is TRBV5-1 and J is TRBJ2-7, with D perhaps matching TRBD1 (5 bases). V was clipped by 0 bases and J by 4 bases, with 5 bases between them. Germline V gives CDR1 SGHRS, CDR2 YFSETQ. CDR3 length: 12 residues. CDR3: CASSLDRYEQYF. The CDR3 coding sequence is TGCGCCAGCAGCTTGGACAGGTACGAGCAGTACTTC.